This TCR beta chain was captured in a study of blood T cell repertoires in COVID-19. Measured with immunoSEQ multiplex PCR; TCRdb has only the in-frame clones, and not every one. The sample consists of tens of thousands of clones, roughly 84% of them appearing once. The sequenced sample consisted of peripheral blood. This receptor was identified in a woman aged 80 or older with acute or convalescent COVID-19.

Here the CDR3 reads CASSNPRRNPYGYTF. CDR3 sequence (DNA): TGTGCCAGTAGTAACCCCCGGCGGAATCCATATGGCTACACCTTC. The rearrangement uses TRBV19 and TRBJ1-2; D gene unclear. The germline V and J ends were trimmed by 4 bases and 5 bases, with 17 bases remaining between them. This CDR3 comprises 15 residues. CDR1 and CDR2 from the germline V gene are LNHDA and SQIVND (reference sequence).